Each of the 8 T cell receptor beta chains below was sequenced from the same sample in a study of shared clonotypes between healthy human individuals. Libraries were prepared by immunoSEQ multiplex PCR; TCRdb keeps only in-frame clonotypes and omits some of them. The sample lists about 1.1 million clones; roughly 80% were seen once. Sequenced material: memory CD4+ T cells from PBMCs. Subset defined: CD45RA-negative fraction. These receptors came from a man younger than 35 in good health. Some clones in this sample may be carry-over from other donors' samples.

Worth noting for this clone: Other DNA sequences in the same sample also yield this CDR3. The chain couples TRBV9 to TRBJ2-5; 7 bases line up with TRBD2. CDR1 and CDR2 from the germline V gene are SGDLS and YYNGEE. This CDR3 spans 14 amino acids. Losses at the gene ends were 0 bases for V and 5 bases for J; bases not matched to a gene: 4. CDR3 nucleotide sequence: TGTGCCAGCAGCGTAGGCCTAGCGGAGGAGACCCAGTACTTC. This gives the protein CASSVGLAEETQYF. The full variable domain, completed using reference TRBV9 and TRBJ2-5, is DSGVTQTPKHLITATGQRVTLRCSPRSGDLSVYWYQQSLDQGLQFLIQYYNGEERAKGNILERFSAQQFPDLHSELNLSSLELGDSALYFCASSVGLAEETQYFGPGTRLLVL.

The chain uses TRBV2 and TRBJ2-1; D call uncertain. The V gene lost 1 base and the J gene lost 15 bases, with 16 bases spanning the gap. Germline V gene sequence: CDR1 SNHLY, CDR2 FYNNEI. This CDR3 has 13 amino acids. The CDR3 DNA sequence: TGTGCCAGCAGTGAAGAGGGATTTGCTTCGCCGTTCTTC. Translating gives CASSEEGFASPFF.

This clone has only one observation. V usage is TRBV6-1 and J usage is TRBJ2-7; tentatively, D is TRBD2 (6 bases). This CDR3 has 13 residues. V was shortened by 9 bases and J by 3 bases, with 15 bases between the two germline ends. The V gene's germline CDR1 is MNHNS and CDR2 SASEGT. The CDR3 nucleotides read TGTGCCAGAAGACAAGGGAGGATCTACGAGCAGTACTTC. This translates into CARRQGRIYEQYF.

Comment on this clone: Distinct nucleotide sequences in the sample also encode this CDR3. The chain links TRBV5-1 to TRBJ2-5; D remains unclear. V was shortened by 0 bases and J by 3 bases, with 6 bases between the two germline ends. Germline V gene data show CDR1 as SGHRS and CDR2 as YFSETQ. CDR3 length: 13 amino acids. The CDR3 reads CASSLAGKETQYF. CDR3 bases: TGCGCCAGCAGCTTGGCCGGAAAAGAGACCCAGTACTTC.

The J gene is TRBJ2-1, the V gene TRBV9; D may be TRBD1 or TRBD2 (5 bases each). Germline V gives CDR1 SGDLS, CDR2 YYNGEE. The CDR3 loop spans 15 amino acids. V dropped 3 bases and J dropped 0 bases, with 10 bases sitting between them. CDR3 region: CASSGGPSSYNEQFF. The CDR3 DNA reads TGTGCCAGCAGCGGGGGACCAAGCTCCTACAATGAGCAGTTCTTC.

V and J are TRBV5-1 and TRBJ2-1, with 9 bases that match TRBD2. Trimming removed 3 bases from V and 5 bases from J; junction bases left unmatched: 3. The CDR3 covers 14 residues. Per germline, CDR1 SGHRS and CDR2 YFSETQ. For the CDR3, the DNA is TGCGCCAGCAGCTGGACTAGCGTGAACAATGAGCAGTTCTTC. This sequence encodes CASSWTSVNNEQFF. The full variable domain, rest sourced from reference TRBV5-1 and TRBJ2-1, is KAGVTQTPRYLIKTRGQQVTLSCSPISGHRSVSWYQQTPGQGLQFLFEYFSETQRNKGNFPGRFSGRQFSNSRSEMNVSTLELGDSALYLCASSWTSVNNEQFFGPGTRLTVL.

This clone has just one count. The J gene is TRBJ2-5, the V gene TRBV30; 7 bases align to TRBD1. After removal of 5 bases from V and 5 bases from J, the junction contained 20 bases not matched to a gene. The CDR3 runs to 17 residues. Germline V gives CDR1 GTSNPN, CDR2 SVGIG (reference sequence). The CDR3 sequence is CAWGAWGTASLGETQYF. The DNA for the CDR3 is TGTGCCTGGGGGGCGTGGGGGACAGCGTCTCTTGGGGAGACCCAGTACTTC.

This rearrangement joins TRBV27 to TRBJ2-1; 10 bases agree with TRBD2. Unmatched junction bases numbered 6, after V lost 2 bases and J lost 2 bases. Germline V gives CDR1 MNHEY, CDR2 SMNVEV (reference sequence). This CDR3 is 17 amino acids long. CDR3 residues: CASSLKREGRTYNEQFF. As DNA, the CDR3 is TGTGCCAGCAGTTTAAAGCGGGAGGGCCGGACCTACAATGAGCAGTTCTTC.